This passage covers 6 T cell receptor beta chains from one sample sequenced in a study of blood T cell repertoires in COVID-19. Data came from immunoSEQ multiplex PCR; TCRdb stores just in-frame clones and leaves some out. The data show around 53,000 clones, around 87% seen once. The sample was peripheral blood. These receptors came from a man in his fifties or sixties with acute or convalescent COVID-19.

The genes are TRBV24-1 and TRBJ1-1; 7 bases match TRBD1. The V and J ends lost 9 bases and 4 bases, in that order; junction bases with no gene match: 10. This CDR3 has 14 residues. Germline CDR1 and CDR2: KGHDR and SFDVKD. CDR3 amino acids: CATSTSTGFTEAFF. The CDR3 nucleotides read TGTGCCACCTCGACATCGACAGGGTTCACTGAAGCTTTCTTT.

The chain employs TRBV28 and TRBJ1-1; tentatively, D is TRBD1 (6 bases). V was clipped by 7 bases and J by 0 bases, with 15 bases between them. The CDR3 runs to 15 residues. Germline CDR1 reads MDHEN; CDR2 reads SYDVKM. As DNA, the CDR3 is TGTGCCAGCACACGGGGGGGGGCCATGAACACTGAAGCTTTCTTT. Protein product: CASTRGGAMNTEAFF.

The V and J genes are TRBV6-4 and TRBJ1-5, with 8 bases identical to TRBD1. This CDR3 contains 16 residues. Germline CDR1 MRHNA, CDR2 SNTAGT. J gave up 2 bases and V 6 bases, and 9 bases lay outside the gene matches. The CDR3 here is CASRTLTGGCNQPQHF. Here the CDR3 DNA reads TGTGCCAGCAGAACTCTCACAGGGGGATGCAATCAGCCCCAGCATTTT.

The CDR3 nucleotides are TGTGCCAGCAGCTTGGACAGAGTAAACACTGAAGCTTTCTTT. Its protein product is CASSLDRVNTEAFF. The rearrangement uses TRBV5-6 and TRBJ1-1; D unclear. V lost 0 bases, J lost 2 bases, and 8 bases lay in between. This CDR3 comprises 14 residues. Germline-derived CDR1 and CDR2 are SGHDT and YYEEEE.

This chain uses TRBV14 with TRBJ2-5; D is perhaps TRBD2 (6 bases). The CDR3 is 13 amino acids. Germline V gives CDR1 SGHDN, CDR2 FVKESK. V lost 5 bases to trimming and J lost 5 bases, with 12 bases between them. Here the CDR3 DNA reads TGTGCCAGCAGCGACGGGGCGGGGGAGACCCAGTACTTC. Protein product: CASSDGAGETQYF.

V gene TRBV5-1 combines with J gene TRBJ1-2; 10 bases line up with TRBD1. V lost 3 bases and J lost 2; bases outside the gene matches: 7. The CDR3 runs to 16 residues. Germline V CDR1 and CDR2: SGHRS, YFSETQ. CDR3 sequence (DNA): TGCGCCAGCAGCTACACCGGGACAGGGGAGAACTATGGCTACACCTTC. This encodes CASSYTGTGENYGYTF. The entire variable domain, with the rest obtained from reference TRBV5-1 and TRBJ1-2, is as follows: KAGVTQTPRYLIKTRGQQVTLSCSPISGHRSVSWYQQTPGQGLQFLFEYFSETQRNKGNFPGRFSGRQFSNSRSEMNVSTLELGDSALYLCASSYTGTGENYGYTFGSGTRLTVV.